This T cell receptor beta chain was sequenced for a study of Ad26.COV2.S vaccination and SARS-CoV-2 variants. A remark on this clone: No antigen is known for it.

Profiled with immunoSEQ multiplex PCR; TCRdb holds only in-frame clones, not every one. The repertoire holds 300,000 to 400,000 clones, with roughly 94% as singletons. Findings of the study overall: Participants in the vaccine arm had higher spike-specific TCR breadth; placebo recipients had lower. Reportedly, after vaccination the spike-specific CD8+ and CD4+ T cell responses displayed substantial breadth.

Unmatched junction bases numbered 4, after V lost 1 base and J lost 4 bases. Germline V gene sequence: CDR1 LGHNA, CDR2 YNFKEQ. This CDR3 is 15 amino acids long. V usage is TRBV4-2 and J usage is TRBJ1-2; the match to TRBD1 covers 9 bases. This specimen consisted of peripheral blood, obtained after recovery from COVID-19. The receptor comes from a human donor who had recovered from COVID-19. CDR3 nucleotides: TGTGCCAGCAGCCAAGGGACAGGGGATGGCTATGGCTACACCTTC. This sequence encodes CASSQGTGDGYGYTF.